This TCR beta chain appears in the sequencing data of a study of T cell responses to AZD1222 COVID-19 vaccine. About this clone: The antigen remains unidentified.

In germline, CDR1 is SNHLY, CDR2 FYNNEI. The CDR3 sequence is 15 residues long. After removal of 3 bases from V and 5 bases from J, the junction contained 4 bases not matched to a gene. Data came from immunoSEQ multiplex PCR; TCRdb stores just in-frame clones and leaves some out. The sample contains 130,000 to 150,000 clones, 91% of which appear only once. General observations from the study: Among vaccine-associated CD4 TCRs, coverage spanned spike, with dominance at 160-218 and 743-854.

The source of this sequence is an adult in good health. The chain recombines TRBV2 with TRBJ2-2; 9 nucleotides align to TRBD1. Material: peripheral blood, obtained on day 0 of AZD1222 vaccination. The DNA of the CDR3 is TGTGCCAGCAGTGAGGAAGGACAGGGGACCGGGGAGCTGTTTTTT. This codes for CASSEEGQGTGELFF.